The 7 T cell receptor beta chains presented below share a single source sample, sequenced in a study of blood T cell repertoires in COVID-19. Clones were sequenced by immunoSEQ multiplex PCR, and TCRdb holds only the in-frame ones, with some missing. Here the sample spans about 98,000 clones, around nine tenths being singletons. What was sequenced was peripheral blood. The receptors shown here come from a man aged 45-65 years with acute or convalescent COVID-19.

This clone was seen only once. CDR3 sequence reads: CASSPGLGGDTQYF. In DNA form, the CDR3 reads TGTGCCAGCAGCCCCGGCCTGGGAGGGGATACGCAGTATTTT. This chain links TRBV9 with TRBJ2-3, with TRBD2 identical over 7 bases. Looked up from germline, CDR1 is SGDLS and CDR2 is YYNGEE. The CDR3 extends over 14 amino acids. With V trimmed by 4 bases and J by 6 bases, 8 bases remained unmatched.

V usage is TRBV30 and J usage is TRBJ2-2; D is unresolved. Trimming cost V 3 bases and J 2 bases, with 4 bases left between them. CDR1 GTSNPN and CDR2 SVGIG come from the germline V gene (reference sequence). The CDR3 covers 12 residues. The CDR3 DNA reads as TGTGCCTGGAGGGGCAACACCGGGGAGCTGTTTTTT. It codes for CAWRGNTGELFF.

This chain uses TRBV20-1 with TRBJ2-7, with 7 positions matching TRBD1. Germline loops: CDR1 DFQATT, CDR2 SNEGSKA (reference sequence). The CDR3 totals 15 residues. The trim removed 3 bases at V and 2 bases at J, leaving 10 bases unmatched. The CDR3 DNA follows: TGCAGTGCTAGTTTCTCCGGGACAGTTCCCTACGAGCAGTACTTC. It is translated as CSASFSGTVPYEQYF.

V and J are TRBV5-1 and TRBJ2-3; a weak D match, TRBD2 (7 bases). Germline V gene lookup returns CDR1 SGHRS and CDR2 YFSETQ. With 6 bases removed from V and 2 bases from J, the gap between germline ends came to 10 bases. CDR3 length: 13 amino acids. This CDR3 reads CASKAGATDTQYF. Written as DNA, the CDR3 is TGCGCCAGCAAGGCGGGGGCCACAGATACGCAGTATTTT.

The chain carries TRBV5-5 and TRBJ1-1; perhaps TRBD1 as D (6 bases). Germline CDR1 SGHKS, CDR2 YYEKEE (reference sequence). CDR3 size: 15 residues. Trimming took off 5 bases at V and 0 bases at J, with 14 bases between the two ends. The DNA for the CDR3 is TGTGCCAGCAGTCCCAGACAGGAACTGAACACTGAAGCTTTCTTT. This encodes CASSPRQELNTEAFF.

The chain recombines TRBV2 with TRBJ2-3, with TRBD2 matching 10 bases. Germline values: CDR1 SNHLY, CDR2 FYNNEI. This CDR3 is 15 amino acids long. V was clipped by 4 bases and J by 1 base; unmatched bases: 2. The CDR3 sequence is CASSVLAGGTDTQYF. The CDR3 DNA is TGTGCCAGCAGTGTCCTAGCGGGAGGCACAGATACGCAGTATTTT.

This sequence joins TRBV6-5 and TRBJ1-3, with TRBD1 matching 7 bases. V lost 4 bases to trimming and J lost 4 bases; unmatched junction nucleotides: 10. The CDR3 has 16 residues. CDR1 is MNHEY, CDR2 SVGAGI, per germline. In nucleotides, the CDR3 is TGTGCCAGCAGTTCCGCCGGGACAGACAGGGGAAACACCATATATTTT. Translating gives CASSSAGTDRGNTIYF.